Below are 18 T cell receptor beta chains sequenced from a single sample in a study of T cell responses to AZD1222 COVID-19 vaccine. Clones were sequenced by immunoSEQ multiplex PCR, and TCRdb holds only the in-frame ones, with some missing. The profile shows about 150,000 clones, roughly 88% of them singletons. The sequenced sample was peripheral blood, obtained on day 0 of AZD1222 vaccination. The origin of the receptors is an adult in good health.

This chain uses TRBV27 with TRBJ1-2, with 7 positions matching TRBD1. Trimming took 5 bases from V and 8 from J; bases not matched to a gene: 8. In germline, CDR1 is MNHEY, CDR2 SMNVEV (reference sequence). The CDR3 totals 13 residues. DNA of the CDR3: TGTGCCAGCAGTCGCGCGACAGGGTCGGGCTACACCTTC. Amino acid sequence: CASSRATGSGYTF.

The chain combines TRBV10-3 with TRBJ2-1; 9 nucleotides align to TRBD2. V shed 3 bases and J 2 bases; nucleotides not matched to a gene: 2. Germline V gene sequence: CDR1 ENHRY, CDR2 SYGVKD. The CDR3 covers 15 residues. CDR3: CAISDQRGAYNEQFF. DNA for the CDR3: TGTGCCATCAGTGATCAGCGGGGGGCCTACAATGAGCAGTTCTTC.

DNA for the CDR3: TGTGCCAGCAGCACTGGACAGACCTATGGCTACACCTTC. Translation gives CASSTGQTYGYTF. The J gene is TRBJ1-2, the V gene TRBV6-5, with D perhaps TRBD1 (6 bases). V gave up 6 bases and J gave up 4 bases, with 12 bases separating them. The CDR3 contains 13 residues. CDR1 MNHEY and CDR2 SVGAGI come from the germline V gene.

The CDR3 sequence: CASSVQSRGVADTQYF. The CDR3 bases are TGTGCCAGCAGCGTACAGTCGCGGGGGGTGGCAGATACGCAGTATTTT. The rearrangement uses TRBV9 and TRBJ2-3; 8 positions agree with TRBD2. In germline, CDR1 is SGDLS, CDR2 YYNGEE. There are 16 residues in the CDR3. V was pared by 1 base and J by 4 bases, with 8 bases of the junction left unmatched.

The chain has TRBV9 and TRBJ2-2, with 8 positions matching TRBD2. Losses at the gene ends were 2 bases for V and 7 bases for J; bases not matched to a gene: 13. This CDR3 comprises 17 residues. Germline V gene sequence: CDR1 SGDLS, CDR2 YYNGEE. CDR3 loop: CASSVGLASYRDGELFF. The CDR3 DNA is TGTGCCAGCAGCGTCGGACTAGCCTCATACCGGGACGGGGAGCTGTTTTTT.

This chain connects TRBV28 to TRBJ1-2, with TRBD1 matching over 7 bases. With V trimmed by 7 bases and J by 4 bases, 3 bases remained unmatched. This CDR3 spans 12 amino acids. Germline V gene data show CDR1 as MDHEN and CDR2 as SYDVKM. Here the CDR3 DNA reads TGTGCCAGCACCGGACAGGCCTATGGCTACACCTTC. Translating gives CASTGQAYGYTF.

The gene calls are TRBV4-1 and TRBJ2-7; TRBD2 aligns across 8 bases. The germline V gene has CDR1 MGHRA and CDR2 YSYEKL. The CDR3 loop spans 17 amino acids. With V trimmed by 5 bases and J by 5 bases, 17 bases remained unmatched. The CDR3 DNA sequence: TGCGCCAGCAGCGCATCAGGGGCCAGCGGGGGTTGGAACGAGCAGTACTTC. Its protein product is CASSASGASGGWNEQYF.

This clone has just one count. CDR3 DNA sequence: TGTGCCAGCAGTTACGGAGACCACGAGCAGTACTTC. Residues: CASSYGDHEQYF. The chain uses TRBV6-5 and TRBJ2-7, with unresolved D. Per the germline V gene, CDR1 is MNHEY and CDR2 is SVGAGI. The CDR3 has 12 amino acids. Deletions cut 2 bases from V and 5 bases from J, with 7 bases between.

The chain combines TRBV27 with TRBJ2-7; D possibly corresponds to TRBD1 (6 bases). The CDR3 covers 13 residues. Germline V gene data show CDR1 as MNHEY and CDR2 as SMNVEV (reference sequence). Trimming removed 6 bases at V and 0 bases at J, with 9 bases between. CDR3 amino acids: CASSQGSSYEQYF. The CDR3 DNA reads as TGTGCCAGCAGCCAGGGGTCCTCCTACGAGCAGTACTTC.

This chain links TRBV3-1 (or the pseudogene TRBV3-2) with TRBJ2-7; 8 bases map to TRBD2. The germline V gene encodes CDR1 LGHDT and CDR2 YNNKEL (reference sequence). The CDR3 totals 16 residues. The V gene end was trimmed by 4 bases and the J gene end by 4 bases; junction bases not matched to a gene: 12. In DNA form, the CDR3 reads TGTGCCAGCAGCCCTCGAGGTGCGGGGGGTGCATACGAGCAGTACTTC. It specifies CASSPRGAGGAYEQYF.

This chain joins TRBV5-4 and TRBJ2-1; D gene ambiguous. CDR3 length: 15 residues. Per germline, CDR1 SGHNT and CDR2 YYREEE (reference sequence). Trimming pared 4 bases from V and 3 bases from J, leaving 14 bases between. The CDR3 DNA reads TGTGCCAGCAGCCCGACCGGTAGTGGCTACAATGAGCAGTTCTTC. It codes for CASSPTGSGYNEQFF. The full variable domain, its missing parts supplied by reference TRBV5-4 and TRBJ2-1, is ETGVTQSPTHLIKTRGQQVTLRCSSQSGHNTVSWYQQALGQGPQFIFQYYREEENGRGNFPPRFSGLQFPNYSSELNVNALELDDSALYLCASSPTGSGYNEQFFGPGTRLTVL.

The V and J genes are TRBV11-2 and TRBJ1-1; D is unclear. Germline CDR1 SGHAT, CDR2 FQNNGV. Trimming took off 1 base at V and 7 bases at J, with 7 bases between the two ends. This CDR3 spans 12 amino acids. The CDR3 DNA reads TGTGCCAGCAGCTTAGGGCAGCTTGAAGCTTTCTTT. Translated, it gives CASSLGQLEAFF.

J is TRBJ2-3 and V is TRBV5-1, with D unclear. Trimming shortened V by 5 bases and J by 6 bases, and 16 bases separated the two germline ends. From germline, CDR1 is SGHRS and CDR2 YFSETQ. The CDR3 runs to 14 residues. The CDR3 region is CASRVPTGRDTQYF. In DNA form, the CDR3 reads TGCGCCAGCAGGGTACCAACTGGTCGGGATACGCAGTATTTT.

The chain combines TRBV12-3 or TRBV12-4 with TRBJ1-2, with a tentative D call TRBD1 (5 bases). V lost 6 bases to trimming and J lost 6 bases, with 14 bases between them. The length of the CDR3 is 13 residues. The CDR3 DNA is TGTGCCAGCAGCCTACAAGGGGTGGATGGCTACACCTTC. It codes for CASSLQGVDGYTF.

The chain combines TRBV4-1 with TRBJ2-1, with TRBD2 as a possible D gene (5 bases). Trimming removed 4 bases at V and 7 bases at J, with 17 bases between. CDR1 and CDR2 from the germline V gene are MGHRA and YSYEKL. This CDR3 is 15 amino acids long. The CDR3 region is CASSPQSGISNEQFF. The CDR3 bases are TGCGCCAGCAGCCCGCAATCGGGAATCTCTAATGAGCAGTTCTTC.

Here the CDR3 reads CASSLGEGPHGYTF. CDR3 nucleotide sequence: TGTGCCAGCAGCTTGGGAGAAGGCCCCCATGGCTACACCTTC. This rearrangement joins TRBV7-9 to TRBJ1-2; D not resolved. The CDR3 runs 14 residues. Trimming removed 3 bases from V and 6 bases from J, with 14 bases in between. Germline CDR1 and CDR2: SEHNR and FQNEAQ (reference sequence).

This sequence joins TRBV27 and TRBJ2-1; 13 bases are shared with TRBD2. V lost 4 bases, J lost 12 bases, and 9 bases stayed unmatched. The CDR3 runs 15 residues. Germline lookup yields CDR1 MNHEY and CDR2 SMNVEV (reference sequence). The CDR3 DNA sequence: TGTGCCAGCAGTTCCCGACTAGCGGGAGGATCTGGGCAGTTCTTC. Translating it yields CASSSRLAGGSGQFF.

This chain joins TRBV19 and TRBJ1-5, with D perhaps TRBD1 (5 bases). The CDR3 loop spans 12 amino acids. V was pared by 11 bases and J by 7 bases, with 15 bases between. Germline-derived CDR1 and CDR2 are LNHDA and SQIVND (reference sequence). CDR3 in DNA: TGTGCCGTAGGTGGGGGTTGGCAGCCCCAGCATTTT. Translating gives CAVGGGWQPQHF.